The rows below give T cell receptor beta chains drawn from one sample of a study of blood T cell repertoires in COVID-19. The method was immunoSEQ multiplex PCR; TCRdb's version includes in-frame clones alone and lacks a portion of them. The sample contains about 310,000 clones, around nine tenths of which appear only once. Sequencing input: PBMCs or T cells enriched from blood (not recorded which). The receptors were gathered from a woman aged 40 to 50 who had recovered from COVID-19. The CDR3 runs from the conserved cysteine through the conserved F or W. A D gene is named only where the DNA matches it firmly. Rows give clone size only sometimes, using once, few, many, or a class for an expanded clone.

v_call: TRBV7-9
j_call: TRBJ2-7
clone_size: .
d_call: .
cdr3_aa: CASSLPTGRGASIYEQYF
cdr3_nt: TGTGCCAGCAGCTTACCGACGGGCCGGGGGGCTAGTATCTACGAGCAGTACTTC

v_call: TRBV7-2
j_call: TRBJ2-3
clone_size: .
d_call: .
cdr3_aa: CASSIPTSGADTQYF
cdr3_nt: TGTGCCAGCAGCATCCCGACTAGTGGGGCAGATACGCAGTATTTT

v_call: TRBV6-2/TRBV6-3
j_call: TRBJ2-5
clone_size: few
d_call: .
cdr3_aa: CASSRQAQETQYF
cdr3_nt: TGTGCCAGCAGCCGACAGGCCCAAGAGACCCAGTACTTC

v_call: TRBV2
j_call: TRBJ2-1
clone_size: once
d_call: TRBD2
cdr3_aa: CASRKLAGDSYNEQFF
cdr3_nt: TGTGCCAGCAGGAAACTAGCGGGAGACTCCTACAATGAGCAGTTCTTC

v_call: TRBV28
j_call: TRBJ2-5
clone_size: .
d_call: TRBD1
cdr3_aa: CASSLRDSYQETQYF
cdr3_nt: TGTGCCAGCAGTTTACGGGACAGTTACCAAGAGACCCAGTACTTC

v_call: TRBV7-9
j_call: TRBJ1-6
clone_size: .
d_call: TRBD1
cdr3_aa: CASSSGTGDSPLHF
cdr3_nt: TGTGCCAGCAGCTCCGGGACAGGGGATTCACCCCTCCACTTT

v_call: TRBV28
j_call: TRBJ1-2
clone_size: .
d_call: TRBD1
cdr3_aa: CASSRQGYGYTF
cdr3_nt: TGTGCCAGCAGTAGACAGGGCTATGGCTACACCTTC

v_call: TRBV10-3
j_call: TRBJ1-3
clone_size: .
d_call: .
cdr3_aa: CAISDPTGSGNTIYF
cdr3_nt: TGTGCCATCAGTGATCCAACAGGGTCGGGAAACACCATATATTTT

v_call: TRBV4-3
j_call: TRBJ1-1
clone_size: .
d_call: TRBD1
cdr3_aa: CASSVSGTGGPNTEAFF
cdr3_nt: TGCGCCAGCAGCGTTTCCGGGACAGGAGGACCGAACACTGAAGCTTTCTTT

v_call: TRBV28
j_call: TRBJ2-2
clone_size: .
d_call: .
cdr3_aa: CASSLPPQGGTGELFF
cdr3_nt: TGTGCCAGCAGTCTCCCCCCCCAGGGGGGCACCGGGGAGCTGTTTTTT

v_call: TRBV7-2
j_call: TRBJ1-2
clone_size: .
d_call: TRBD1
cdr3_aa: CASNRQGDYGYTF
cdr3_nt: TGTGCCAGCAATCGACAGGGGGACTATGGCTACACCTTC

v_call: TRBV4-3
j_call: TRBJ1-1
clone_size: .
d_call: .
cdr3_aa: CASSQGLEASTEAFF
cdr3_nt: TGCGCCAGCAGCCAAGGATTGGAGGCGTCGACTGAAGCTTTCTTT

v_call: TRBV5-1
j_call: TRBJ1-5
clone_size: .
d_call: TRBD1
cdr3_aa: CASSTGGSNQPQHF
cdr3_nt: TGCGCCAGCAGCACAGGGGGAAGCAATCAGCCCCAGCATTTT

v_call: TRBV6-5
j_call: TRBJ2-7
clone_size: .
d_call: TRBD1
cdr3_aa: CASSYGRGRGEQYF
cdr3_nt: TGTGCCAGCAGTTACGGCAGGGGGCGAGGCGAGCAGTACTTC

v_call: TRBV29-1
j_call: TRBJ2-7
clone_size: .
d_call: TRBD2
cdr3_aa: CSVLAGERYEQYF
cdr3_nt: TGCAGCGTCCTAGCGGGGGAACGGTACGAGCAGTACTTC

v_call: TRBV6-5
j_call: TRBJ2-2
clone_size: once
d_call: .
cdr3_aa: CASEVPNTGELFF
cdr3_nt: TGTGCCAGCGAGGTCCCGAACACCGGGGAGCTGTTTTTT

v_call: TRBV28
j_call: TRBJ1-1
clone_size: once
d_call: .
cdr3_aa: CASSARSASTEAFF
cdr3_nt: TGTGCCAGCAGTGCTAGAAGCGCCAGCACTGAAGCTTTCTTT

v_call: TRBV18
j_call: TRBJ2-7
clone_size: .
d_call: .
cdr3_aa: CASSPELTTLREQYF
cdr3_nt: TGTGCCAGCTCACCAGAACTAACTACTTTACGCGAGCAGTACTTC

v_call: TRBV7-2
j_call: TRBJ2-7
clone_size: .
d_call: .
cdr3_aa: CASSSSTSSYEQYF
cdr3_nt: TGTGCCAGCAGCTCCAGTACTAGCTCCTACGAGCAGTACTTC

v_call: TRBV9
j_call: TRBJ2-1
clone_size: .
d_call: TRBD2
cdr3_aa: CASSVGPAGGPGEQFF
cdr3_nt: TGTGCCAGCAGCGTAGGCCCAGCGGGAGGGCCTGGTGAGCAGTTCTTC

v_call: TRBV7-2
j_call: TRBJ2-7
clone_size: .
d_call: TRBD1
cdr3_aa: CASSATGASGEQYF
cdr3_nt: TGTGCCAGCAGCGCGACAGGGGCCTCTGGTGAGCAGTACTTC

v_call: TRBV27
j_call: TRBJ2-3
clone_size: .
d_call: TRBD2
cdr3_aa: CASRPSGKDTQYF
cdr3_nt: TGTGCCAGCAGACCTAGCGGGAAAGATACGCAGTATTTT

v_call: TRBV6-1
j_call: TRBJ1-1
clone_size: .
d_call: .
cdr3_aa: CASSEAFGEAEAFF
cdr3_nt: TGTGCCAGCAGTGAGGCCTTCGGGGAGGCTGAAGCTTTCTTT

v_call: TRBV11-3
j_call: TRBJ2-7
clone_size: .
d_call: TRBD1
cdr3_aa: CASRGTGHYEQYF
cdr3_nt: TGTGCCAGCAGGGGGACAGGGCACTACGAGCAGTACTTC

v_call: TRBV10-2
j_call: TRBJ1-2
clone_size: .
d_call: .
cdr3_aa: CASSETVYGYTF
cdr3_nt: TGCGCCAGCAGTGAGACAGTCTATGGCTACACCTTC

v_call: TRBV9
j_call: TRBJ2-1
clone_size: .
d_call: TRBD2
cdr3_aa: CASSARAGGSYNEQFF
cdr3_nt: TGTGCCAGCAGCGCTCGAGCGGGAGGCAGCTACAATGAGCAGTTCTTC

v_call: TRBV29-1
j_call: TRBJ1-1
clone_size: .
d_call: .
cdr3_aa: CSVELGMNTEAFF
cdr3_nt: TGCAGCGTTGAGTTGGGCATGAACACTGAAGCTTTCTTT

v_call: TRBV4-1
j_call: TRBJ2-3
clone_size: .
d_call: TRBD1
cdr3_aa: CASSQGTGGKDTQYF
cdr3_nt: TGCGCCAGCAGCCAAGGGACAGGGGGAAAGGATACGCAGTATTTT

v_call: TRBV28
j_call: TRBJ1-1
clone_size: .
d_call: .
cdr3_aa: CASSGQPMEAFF
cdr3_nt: TGTGCCAGCAGTGGACAGCCGATGGAGGCTTTCTTT

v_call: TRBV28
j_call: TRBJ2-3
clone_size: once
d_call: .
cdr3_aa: CASSSYDLGSKDTQYF
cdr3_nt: TGTGCCAGCAGTTCCTACGATCTGGGGAGTAAAGATACGCAGTATTTT

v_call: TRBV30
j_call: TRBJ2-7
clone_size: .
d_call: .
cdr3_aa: CAWRHYSYEQYF
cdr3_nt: TGTGCCTGGAGGCACTACTCCTACGAGCAGTACTTC

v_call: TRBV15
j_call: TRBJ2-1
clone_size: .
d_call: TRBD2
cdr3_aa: CATSRGRDSYNEQFF
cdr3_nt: TGTGCCACCAGCCGAGGGAGGGATTCCTACAATGAGCAGTTCTTC

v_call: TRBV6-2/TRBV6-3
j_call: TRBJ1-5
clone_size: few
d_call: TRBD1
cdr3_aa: CASSLTGIQPQHF
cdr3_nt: TGTGCCAGCAGTTTGACAGGGATTCAGCCCCAGCATTTT

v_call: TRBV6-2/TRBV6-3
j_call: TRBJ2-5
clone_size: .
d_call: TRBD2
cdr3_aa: CASSSPRTSGKETQYF
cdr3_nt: TGTGCCAGCAGTTCCCCCCGGACTAGCGGGAAAGAGACCCAGTACTTC

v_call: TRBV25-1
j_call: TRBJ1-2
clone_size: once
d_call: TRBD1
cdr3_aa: CASSRQGRYGYTF
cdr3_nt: TGTGCCAGCAGCAGACAGGGAAGGTATGGCTACACCTTC

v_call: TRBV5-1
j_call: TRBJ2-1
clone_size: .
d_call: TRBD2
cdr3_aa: CASSLGLAGGNEQFF
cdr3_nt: TGCGCCAGCAGCTTAGGGCTAGCGGGAGGGAATGAGCAGTTCTTC

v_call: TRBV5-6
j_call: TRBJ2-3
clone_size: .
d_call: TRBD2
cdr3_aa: CASSFPLTSGGYTDTQYF
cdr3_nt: TGTGCCAGCAGCTTTCCCTTGACTAGCGGGGGGTACACAGATACGCAGTATTTT

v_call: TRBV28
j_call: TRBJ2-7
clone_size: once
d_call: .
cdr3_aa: CASSSSYEQYF
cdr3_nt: .

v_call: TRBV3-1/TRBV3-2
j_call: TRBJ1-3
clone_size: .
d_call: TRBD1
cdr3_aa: CASSQVWTGSGNTIYF
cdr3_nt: TGTGCCAGCAGCCAAGTTTGGACAGGCTCTGGAAACACCATATATTTT

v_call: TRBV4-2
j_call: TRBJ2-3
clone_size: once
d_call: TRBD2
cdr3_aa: CASSQSPSGTNTDTQYF
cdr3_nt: TGTGCCAGCAGCCAATCGCCTAGCGGGACTAACACAGATACGCAGTATTTT

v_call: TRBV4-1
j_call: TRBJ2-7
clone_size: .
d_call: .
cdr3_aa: CASSQDKNYEQYF
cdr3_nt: TGCGCCAGCAGCCAAGATAAAAACTACGAGCAGTACTTC

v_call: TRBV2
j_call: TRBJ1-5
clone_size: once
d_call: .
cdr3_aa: CASRGQVGNQPQHF
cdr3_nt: TGTGCCAGCAGGGGGCAGGTGGGCAATCAGCCCCAGCATTTT

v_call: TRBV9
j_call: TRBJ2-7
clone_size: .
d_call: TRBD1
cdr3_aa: CASSEGTGPAQYF
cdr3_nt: TGTGCCAGCAGCGAGGGGACAGGGCCAGCCCAGTACTTC

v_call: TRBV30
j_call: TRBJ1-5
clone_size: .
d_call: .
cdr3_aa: CAWAAGDQPQHF
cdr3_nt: TGTGCCTGGGCGGCGGGAGATCAGCCCCAGCATTTT

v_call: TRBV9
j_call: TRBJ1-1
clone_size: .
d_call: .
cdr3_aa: CASSRTAMNTEAFF
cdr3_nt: TGTGCCAGCAGCAGGACAGCCATGAACACTGAAGCTTTCTTT

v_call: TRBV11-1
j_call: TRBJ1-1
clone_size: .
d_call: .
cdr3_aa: CASSSSADTEAFF
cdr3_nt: TGTGCCAGCAGCTCGTCAGCGGACACTGAAGCTTTCTTT

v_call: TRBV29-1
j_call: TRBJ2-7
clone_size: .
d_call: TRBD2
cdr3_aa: CSIKEAGGTYEQYF
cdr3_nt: TGCAGCATAAAGGAAGCGGGAGGCACCTACGAGCAGTACTTC

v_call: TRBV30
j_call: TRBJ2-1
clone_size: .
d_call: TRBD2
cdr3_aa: CAWSVPLPAGASYNEQFF
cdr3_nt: TGTGCCTGGAGTGTACCCCTCCCAGCGGGAGCGTCCTACAATGAGCAGTTCTTC

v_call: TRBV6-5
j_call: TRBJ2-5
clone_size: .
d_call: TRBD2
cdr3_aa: CASSRRAGGLGTQYF
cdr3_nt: TGTGCCAGCAGTAGGCGAGCGGGGGGGCTGGGGACCCAGTACTTC

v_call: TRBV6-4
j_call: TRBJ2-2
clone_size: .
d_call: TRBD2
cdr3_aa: CASRPGLAGEGELFF
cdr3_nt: TGTGCCAGCAGACCCGGACTAGCGGGAGAAGGGGAGCTGTTTTTT

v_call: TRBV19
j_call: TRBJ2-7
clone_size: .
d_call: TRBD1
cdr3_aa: CASRPGQGIYEQYF
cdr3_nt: TGTGCCAGTAGGCCGGGACAGGGGATCTACGAGCAGTACTTC

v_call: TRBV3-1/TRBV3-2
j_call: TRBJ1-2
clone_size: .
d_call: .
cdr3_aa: CASSQDPTVNYGYTF
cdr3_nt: TGTGCCAGCAGCCAAGATCCGACAGTCAACTATGGCTACACCTTC

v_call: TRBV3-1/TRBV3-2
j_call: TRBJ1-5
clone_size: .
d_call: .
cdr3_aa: CASSQDHTGKPQHF
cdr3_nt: TGTGCCAGCAGCCAAGATCACACAGGGAAGCCCCAGCATTTT